The following is a TCR beta chain sequence with its context. The junction does not match germline at one end; this may be a read error. The entry originates in a study of cytomegalovirus exposure and HLA in healthy donors. Germline V CDR1 and CDR2: SEHNR, FQNEAQ (reference sequence). The CDR3 runs to 16 residues. The PCR ran on 60 Vbeta and 13 Jbeta primers. TCRdb's copy holds only in-frame clones and misses some; the assay was immunoSEQ multiplex PCR. This repertoire shows 120,000 or so clones, about three quarters found once; its top ten account for approximately 1%. Sample: PBMCs. This TCR derives from a human donor in good health. The rearrangement uses TRBV7-9 and TRBJ1-5; D might be TRBD1 (6 bases). CDR3: CSSSLVAGAKIQPQHF. In nucleotides, the CDR3 is TGTTCCAGCAGCTTAGTAGCAGGGGCCAAAATTCAGCCCCAGCATTTT.